The text below deals with one T cell receptor beta chain. Its antigen is currently unknown. Assay: immunoSEQ multiplex PCR; the TCRdb copy retains only in-frame clones and omits some. The table has approximately 31,000 clones, over 75% seen once; the top ten hold 13% to 15%. Germline CDR1 DFQATT, CDR2 SNEGSKA (reference sequence). Trimming took 7 bases from V and 4 from J, leaving 10 bases between them. The CDR3 runs to 11 residues. Researchers grouped second doses given at about 4 or about 12 weeks into one pool. The data were obtained in a study of T cell responses to AZD1222 COVID-19 vaccine. Study-level findings and limits: The reported proportion of spike-specific TCRs targeting unmutated variant regions was nearly half. Receipt of two AZD1222 doses was followed by a rise in Spike-specific TCR breadth and depth. Baseline seropositivity occurred in only 5 to 7 AZD1222 recipients.

V gene TRBV20-1 combines with J gene TRBJ1-2; D call uncertain. The sequence was collected from an adult who received the AZD1222 COVID-19 vaccine. The specimen was peripheral blood, collected 28 days after the second AZD1222 dose. The CDR3: CSGFELYGYTF. The CDR3, as DNA: TGCAGTGGTTTCGAACTCTATGGCTACACCTTC.